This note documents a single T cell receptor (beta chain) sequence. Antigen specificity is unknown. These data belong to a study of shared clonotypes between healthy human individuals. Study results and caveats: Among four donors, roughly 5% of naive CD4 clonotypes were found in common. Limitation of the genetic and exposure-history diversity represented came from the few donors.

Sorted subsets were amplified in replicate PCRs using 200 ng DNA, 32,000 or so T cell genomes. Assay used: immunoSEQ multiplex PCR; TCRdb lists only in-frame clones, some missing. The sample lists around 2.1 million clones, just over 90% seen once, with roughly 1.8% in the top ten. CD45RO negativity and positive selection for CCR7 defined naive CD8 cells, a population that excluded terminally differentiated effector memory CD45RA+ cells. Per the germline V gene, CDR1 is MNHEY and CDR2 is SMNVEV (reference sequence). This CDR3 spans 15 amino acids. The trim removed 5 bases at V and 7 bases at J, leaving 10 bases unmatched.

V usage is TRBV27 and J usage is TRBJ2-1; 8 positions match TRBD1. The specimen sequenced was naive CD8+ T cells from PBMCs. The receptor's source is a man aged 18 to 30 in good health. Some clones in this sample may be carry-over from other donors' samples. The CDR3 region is CASSTPWTGINEQFF. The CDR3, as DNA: TGTGCCAGCAGTACACCCTGGACAGGGATAAATGAGCAGTTCTTC.